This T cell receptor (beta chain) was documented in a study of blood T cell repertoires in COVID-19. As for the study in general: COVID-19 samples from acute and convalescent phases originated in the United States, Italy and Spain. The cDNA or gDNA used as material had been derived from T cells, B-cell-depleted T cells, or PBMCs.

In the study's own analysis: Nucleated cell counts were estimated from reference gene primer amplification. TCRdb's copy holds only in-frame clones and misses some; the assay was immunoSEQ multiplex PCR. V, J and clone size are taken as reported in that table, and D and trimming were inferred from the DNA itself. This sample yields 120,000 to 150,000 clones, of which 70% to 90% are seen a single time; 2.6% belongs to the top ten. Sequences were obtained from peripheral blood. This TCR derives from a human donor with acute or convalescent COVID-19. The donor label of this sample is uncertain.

The CDR3 nucleotides are TGTGCTTCTGGACGGGGGGCCTACGAGCAGTACTTC. It codes for CASGRGAYEQYF. The chain is built from TRBV12-3 or TRBV12-4 and TRBJ2-7; TRBD2 aligns across 7 bases. This CDR3 spans 12 amino acids.